This T cell receptor beta chain was sequenced during a study of blood T cell repertoires in COVID-19. In the study overall: Donors in the United States, Italy and Spain gave samples during acute or convalescent COVID-19. T cells, B-cell-depleted T cells, or PBMCs supplied cDNA or gDNA.

As processed by the authors: The assay estimated nucleated cells by amplifying reference gene primers. TCRdb's table, derived via immunoSEQ multiplex PCR, lists solely in-frame clones and lacks some. V, J and clone size are taken as reported in that table, and D and trimming were inferred from the DNA itself. The data contain 250,000 to 300,000 clones, around 86% of them singletons. The CDR3 has 15 amino acids. Trimming pared 2 bases from V and 1 base from J, leaving 10 bases between. Germline V gives CDR1 MNHEY, CDR2 SVGAGI. The chain combines TRBV6-5 with TRBJ2-3, with TRBD1 as a possible D gene (5 bases). The TCR comes from a man aged 50 to 60 with acute or convalescent COVID-19. Sample: peripheral blood. This CDR3 is CASSYDGAGTDTQYF. CDR3 coding DNA: TGTGCCAGCAGTTACGATGGGGCGGGCACAGATACGCAGTATTTT.